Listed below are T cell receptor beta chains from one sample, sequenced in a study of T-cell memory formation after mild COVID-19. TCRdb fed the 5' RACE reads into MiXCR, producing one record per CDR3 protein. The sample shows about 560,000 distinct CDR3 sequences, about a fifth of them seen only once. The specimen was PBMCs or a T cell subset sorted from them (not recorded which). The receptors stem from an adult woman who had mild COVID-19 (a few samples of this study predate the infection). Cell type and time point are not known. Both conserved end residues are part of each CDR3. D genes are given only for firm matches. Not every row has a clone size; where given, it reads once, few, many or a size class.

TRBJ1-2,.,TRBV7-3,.,CASSFGSSGGYTF,TGTGCCAGCAGCTTCGGCTCAAGTGGTGGCTACACCTTC
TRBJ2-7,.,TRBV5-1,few,CASSLDKANEQYF,TGCGCCAGCAGCTTGGACAAGGCGAACGAGCAGTACTTC
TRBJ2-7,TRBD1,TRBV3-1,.,CASSQVTGAGEQYF,TGTGCCAGCAGCCAAGTGACAGGGGCAGGTGAGCAGTACTTC
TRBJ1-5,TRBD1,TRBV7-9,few,CASSIPGQGARLYNQPQHF,TGTGCCAGCAGCATTCCGGGACAGGGGGCGCGGCTTTACAATCAGCCCCAGCATTTT
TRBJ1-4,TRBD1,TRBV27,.,CASSLYSGTGAEKLFF,TGTGCCAGCAGTTTATATTCCGGGACAGGGGCTGAAAAACTGTTTTTT
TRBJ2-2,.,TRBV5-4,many,CASSTTGGTGELFF,TGTGCCAGCAGTACGACAGGAGGAACCGGGGAGCTGTTTTTT
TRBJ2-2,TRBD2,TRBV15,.,CATRTASGGFAGELFF,TGTGCCACCAGGACTGCTAGCGGGGGGTTCGCCGGGGAGCTGTTTTTT
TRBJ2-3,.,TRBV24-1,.,CATGLTDTQYF,TGTGCCACCGGGTTAACAGATACGCAGTATTTT
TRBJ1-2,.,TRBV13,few,CASSYQRREGGDLCCTF,TGTGCCAGCAGCTACCAACGACGGGAAGGAGGGGACCTGTGCTGCACCTTC
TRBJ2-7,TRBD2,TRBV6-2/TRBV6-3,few,CASSYHALAGGPHYEQYF,TGTGCCAGCAGTTATCACGCACTAGCGGGAGGACCCCACTACGAGCAGTACTTC
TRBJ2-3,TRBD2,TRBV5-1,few,CASSSSGGPGDTQYF,TGCGCCAGCAGCTCGAGCGGGGGCCCCGGGGATACGCAGTATTTT
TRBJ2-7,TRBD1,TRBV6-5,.,CASSYSGQGLEQYF,TGTGCCAGCAGTTATTCGGGACAGGGACTCGAGCAGTACTTC
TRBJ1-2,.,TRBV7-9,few,CASSPNPPGTNYGYTF,TGTGCCAGCAGCCCTAACCCTCCGGGAACTAACTATGGCTACACCTTC
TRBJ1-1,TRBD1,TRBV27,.,CASRSGTAMNTEAFF,TGTGCCAGCAGGTCCGGGACAGCCATGAACACTGAAGCTTTCTTT
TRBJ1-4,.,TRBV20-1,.,CSARTPGLREKLFF,TGCAGTGCTAGAACGCCAGGGTTACGGGAAAAACTGTTTTTT
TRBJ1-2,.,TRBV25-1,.,CASSDGPGRGYGYTF,TGTGCCAGCAGTGACGGGCCAGGGAGAGGCTATGGCTACACCTTC
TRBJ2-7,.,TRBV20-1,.,CSAREYYEQYF,TGCAGTGCTAGAGAGTACTACGAGCAGTACTTC
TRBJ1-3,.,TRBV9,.,CASSPDRNTGNTIYF,TGTGCCAGCAGCCCCGACAGGAATACTGGAAACACCATATATTTT
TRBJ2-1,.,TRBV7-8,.,CASFTQGAKEDEQFF,TGTGCCAGCTTTACTCAGGGCGCAAAGGAGGATGAGCAGTTCTTC
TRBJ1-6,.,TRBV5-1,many,CASSLADYAGSPLHF,TGCGCCAGCAGCTTGGCCGATTATGCAGGTTCACCCCTCCACTTT
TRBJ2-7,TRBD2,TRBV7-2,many,CASSLSRAGGLSYEQYF,TGTGCCAGCAGCTTAAGCAGGGCGGGAGGTCTCTCCTACGAGCAGTACTTC
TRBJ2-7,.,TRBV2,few,CASSVQANGEQYF,TGTGCCAGCAGTGTTCAGGCCAATGGGGAGCAGTACTTC
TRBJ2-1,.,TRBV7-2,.,CASSRPKSWGSRANEQFF,TGTGCCAGCAGCCGACCGAAAAGTTGGGGGTCTCGCGCCAATGAGCAGTTCTTC
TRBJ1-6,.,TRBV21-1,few,CASSNPGTFHRNSPLHF,TGTGCCAGCAGCAACCCCGGGACCTTCCATAGAAATTCACCCCTCCACTTT
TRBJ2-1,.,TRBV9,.,CASSVASGRGEQFF,TGTGCCAGCAGCGTAGCCTCTGGTCGAGGTGAGCAGTTCTTC
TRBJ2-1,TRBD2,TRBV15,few,CATSRASGTRGDEQFF,TGTGCCACCAGCAGGGCCAGCGGGACCCGGGGGGATGAGCAGTTCTTC
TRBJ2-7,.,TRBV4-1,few,CASSQAETDYEQYF,TGCGCCAGCAGCCAAGCGGAAACAGATTACGAGCAGTACTTC
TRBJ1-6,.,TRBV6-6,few,CASSYSLWEGGTYNSPLHF,TGTGCCAGCAGTTACTCGCTGTGGGAAGGAGGAACCTATAATTCACCCCTCCACTTT
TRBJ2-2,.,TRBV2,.,CASSPGSWELFF,TGTGCCAGCAGCCCCGGGTCTTGGGAGCTGTTTTTT
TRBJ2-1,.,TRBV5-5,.,CASSWREMGYNEQFF,TGTGCCAGCAGCTGGAGGGAGATGGGGTACAATGAGCAGTTCTTC
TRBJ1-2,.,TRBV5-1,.,CASSLPSANYGYTF,TGCGCCAGCAGCTTGCCCAGCGCGAACTATGGCTACACCTTC
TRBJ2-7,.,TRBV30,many,CAWSVKAGGYEQYF,TGTGCCTGGAGTGTAAAAGCGGGTGGCTACGAGCAGTACTTC
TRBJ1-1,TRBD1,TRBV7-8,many,CASSLDRGLPNTEAFF,TGTGCCAGCAGCTTAGACAGGGGGCTCCCGAACACTGAAGCTTTCTTT
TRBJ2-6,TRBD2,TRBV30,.,CAWTSGRGSGANVLTF,TGTGCCTGGACTAGCGGGAGGGGCTCTGGGGCCAACGTCCTGACTTTC
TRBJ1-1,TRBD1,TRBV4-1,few,CASSHNRGRRTEAFF,TGCGCCAGCAGCCATAACAGGGGGCGGAGGACTGAAGCTTTCTTT
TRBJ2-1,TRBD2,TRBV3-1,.,CASSQDSGTYNEQFF,TGTGCCAGCAGCCAGGATAGCGGGACATACAATGAGCAGTTCTTC
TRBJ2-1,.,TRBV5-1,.,CASSLGLSWGVNNEQFF,TGCGCCAGCAGCTTGGGTTTAAGCTGGGGGGTTAACAATGAGCAGTTCTTC
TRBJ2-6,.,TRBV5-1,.,CASTTGISLSGANVLTF,TGCGCCAGCACTACAGGAATCTCCCTCTCTGGGGCCAACGTCCTGACTTTC
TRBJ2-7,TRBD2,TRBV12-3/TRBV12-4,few,CASSLVASGPYYEQYF,TGTGCCAGCAGTTTGGTAGCTAGCGGGCCCTACTACGAGCAGTACTTC
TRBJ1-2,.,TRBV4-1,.,CASSQDIIRMDGGDGYTF,TGCGCCAGCAGCCAAGATATAATTAGGATGGACGGAGGTGATGGCTACACCTTC
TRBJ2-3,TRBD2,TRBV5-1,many,CASNFGGGADTQYF,TGCGCCAGCAACTTCGGCGGGGGGGCAGATACGCAGTATTTT
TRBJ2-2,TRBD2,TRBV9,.,CASSVGLAGAAGELFF,TGTGCCAGCAGCGTGGGACTAGCGGGCGCCGCCGGGGAGCTGTTTTTT
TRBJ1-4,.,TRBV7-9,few,CASSPDSYNEKLFF,TGTGCCAGCAGCCCGGACAGCTATAATGAAAAACTGTTTTTT
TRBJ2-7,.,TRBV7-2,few,CASSSGRYRSYEQYF,TGTGCCAGCAGCTCGGGGCGTTACCGCTCCTACGAGCAGTACTTC
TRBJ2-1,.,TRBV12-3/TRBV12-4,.,CASSPLLGSVDNEQFF,TGTGCCAGCAGTCCCCTTCTGGGGAGTGTTGACAATGAGCAGTTCTTC
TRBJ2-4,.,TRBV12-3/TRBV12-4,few,CASSPTPEGQNIQYF,TGTGCCAGCAGCCCGACACCCGAGGGTCAAAACATTCAGTACTTC
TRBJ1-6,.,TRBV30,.,CAWSAPLTGVAGSPLHF,TGTGCCTGGAGTGCACCATTGACGGGGGTCGCCGGATCACCCCTCCACTTT
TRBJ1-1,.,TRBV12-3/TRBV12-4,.,CASSLGLLVRANTEAFF,TGTGCCAGCAGTTTAGGGCTCCTCGTGAGGGCGAACACTGAAGCTTTCTTT
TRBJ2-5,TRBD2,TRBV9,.,CASSVSGLDPRETQYF,TGTGCCAGCAGCGTATCCGGACTAGATCCTAGGGAGACCCAGTACTTC